Listed below are T cell receptor beta chains from one sample, sequenced in a study of T cells in Graves' hyperthyroidism and ophthalmopathy. MiXCR was run by TCRdb on the multiplex PCR reads, yielding one entry per CDR3 protein. There are 600,000 to 650,000 distinct CDR3 sequences in the sample; around 15% occur only once, and 3% to 4.5% lies in the top ten. The sample comprised blood. The receptors come from a woman younger than 45 with Graves' hyperthyroidism. Each CDR3 is given with its conserved first and last residue. The D gene is left open where the match is weak. Rows may omit the clone size; those that give it use once, few, many or a size class.

d_call,v_call,j_call,clone_size,cdr3_nt,cdr3_aa
TRBD1,TRBV28,TRBJ2-5,many,TGTGCCAGCAGCTTTCCTTTGGACAGGGTTTATGAGACCCAGTACTTC,CASSFPLDRVYETQYF
TRBD1,TRBV30,TRBJ1-3,many,TGTGCCTGGGCCATCGACAGGGGGCCTGGAAACACCATATATTTT,CAWAIDRGPGNTIYF
NA,TRBV29-1,TRBJ2-3,few,TGCAGCGTTGAATTCGGCCAGCACTCTAGCACAGATACGCAGTATTTT,CSVEFGQHSSTDTQYF
NA,TRBV6-2/TRBV6-3,TRBJ1-2,NA,TGTGCCAGCAGTTACTCGAGGGAGGAAAATAACTATGGCTACACCTTC,CASSYSREENNYGYTF
NA,TRBV6-2/TRBV6-3,TRBJ2-5,many,TGTGCCAGCAGTATGGGACATGTGGAGACCCAGTACTTC,CASSMGHVETQYF
NA,TRBV6-5,TRBJ2-7,few,TGTGCCAGCAGTTATACTTTCGCCGGGGCAGGGATCTACGAGCAGTACTTC,CASSYTFAGAGIYEQYF
NA,TRBV5-1,TRBJ2-7,many,TGCGCCAGCAGCTTGTACTCCAGGGACGAGCAGTACTTC,CASSLYSRDEQYF
TRBD2,TRBV20-1,TRBJ2-1,many,TGCAGTGCTAGACCGCCCCCGGGACAGAGGACTAGCGGGGCCAGCAATGAGCAGTTCTTC,CSARPPPGQRTSGASNEQFF
NA,TRBV7-9,TRBJ2-1,few,TGTGCCAGCAGCTTATCGGGGATTGCGGAACTTTACAATGAGCAGTTCTTC,CASSLSGIAELYNEQFF
TRBD1,TRBV24-1,TRBJ1-2,many,TGTGCCACCAGTGGCGTCCCCCAGGAGTCAGGGGGAGTTAACTATGGCTACACCTTC,CATSGVPQESGGVNYGYTF
NA,TRBV11-2,TRBJ2-3,many,TGTGCCAGCAGCTTAGAACGTATCTCCAGAAGCACAGATACGCAGTATTTT,CASSLERISRSTDTQYF
TRBD2,TRBV5-1,TRBJ2-1,many,TGCGCCAGCGGTCCCCCCTTGTTTTATAGCGGGCTTCGCTACAATGAGCAGTTCTTC,CASGPPLFYSGLRYNEQFF
NA,TRBV6-1,TRBJ1-2,many,TGTGCCAGCAGCGACGGACGTTTATTCTATGGCTACACCTTC,CASSDGRLFYGYTF
NA,TRBV12-3/TRBV12-4,TRBJ1-1,many,TGTGCCAGCAGTCCCGGACACAACAGACCCATGAACACTGAAGCTTTCTTT,CASSPGHNRPMNTEAFF
TRBD2,TRBV6-5,TRBJ2-5,many,TGTGCCAGCAGTTACTCGCTCCAGACTAGCGGATACCAAGAGACCCAGTACTTC,CASSYSLQTSGYQETQYF
NA,TRBV3-1,TRBJ1-6,many,TGTGCCAGCAGCCAAGAGGGCAGCTTTTATTCACCCCTCCACTTT,CASSQEGSFYSPLHF
TRBD2,TRBV18,TRBJ2-7,NA,TGTGCCAGCTCACGGGGAGGGTATCTCGAGCAGTACTTC,CASSRGGYLEQYF
TRBD1,TRBV27,TRBJ1-1,few,TGTGCCACCGGGGGACAGATGAACACTGAAGCTTTCTTT,CATGGQMNTEAFF
TRBD1,TRBV7-6,TRBJ2-5,many,TGTGCCAGCAGCCTCAGCGGGACAGGGTGGGAGACCCAGTACTTC,CASSLSGTGWETQYF